Described below is a single T cell receptor beta chain sequence and its context. A few counts support this clonotype. Its antigen is still unknown. No base quality values were provided; no much bigger clone lies one nucleotide off. This record comes from a study of early T cells in non-severe SARS-CoV-2 infection (dated by TCRdb to 2020 to 2023). With regard to the full study: Bulk RNA from unsorted whole blood was used for TCR sequencing, so alpha and beta chains could not be paired. On the study overall, not on this receptor specifically: VDJdb matching was skewed toward anti-spike CD8 responses, so virus-specific expansions were likely underestimated and private and CD4 specificities were missed.

Set within a cohort of healthcare workers in London, UK, this nested case-control study involved weekly PCR testing of nasopharyngeal swabs along with blood sampling. Healthcare workers were enrolled in the week of the UK lockdown, from 23 to 31 March 2020, and were followed every week for up to roughly 15 weeks. Trimming takes 2 bases off V and 4 bases off J; junction bases not matched to a gene: 4. The CDR3 sequence holds 14 residues, the cysteine and phenylalanine included. Just CDR3 DNA is preserved here, 42 bases in frame from base 1. CDR1 and CDR2, looked up from the germline V gene (reference sequence), are MNHNY and SVGAGI. Library construction relied on 5' RACE. Sequencing took place on a NextSeq 500. The TCR library protocol attached unique molecular identifiers to individual cDNA molecules to correct for sequencing error and PCR bias. Both TCR alpha and beta chains were sequenced, and tight co-correlation was observed between alpha and beta sequence abundances in each sample. The authors processed their data as follows. Decombinator V4 was used to annotate the V gene, J gene and CDR3 of the TCR sequences. Expanded TCRs were defined as changing significantly between any two time points under a Poisson model with p below 0.0001. Abundances of TCRs were expressed as counts per million after normalisation to the total number of TCRs sequenced in each sample. TRAV1-2 paired with TRAJ12, TRAJ20 or TRAJ33 defined MAIT TCRs, while TRAV10 paired with TRAJ18 defined iNKT TCRs. VDJdb, accessed on 1 November 2021, was searched for TCRs annotated for CMV, EBV and SARS-CoV-2, and TCRs annotated for more than one antigen were excluded. The public reads were quality trimmed at Q25 with fastp and then assembled into clones with MiXCR by TCRdb, keeping productive beta chains. Rows are combined by CDR3 protein, so each entry shows the most common genes and DNA. The V and J calls, along with clone size, are taken from TCRdb and not from the paper's own processing. Present in this sample are under 70,000 distinct CDR3 sequences, roughly 7.1% of which were seen just once. Approximately 10% of the sample is held by the ten biggest clonotypes.

The input for sequencing was whole blood, taken at baseline. The sequence was obtained from an adult who was a healthcare worker with PCR-confirmed SARS-CoV-2 infection or an uninfected control (not recorded which). The chain uses TRBV6-6 and TRBJ1-2; TRBD1 matches 7 bases in the middle. The CDR3 sequence is CASSYQAGGYGYTF. At the DNA level, the sequence is TGTGCCAGCAGTTACCAGGCAGGGGGCTATGGCTACACCTTC.